This is a list of T cell receptor beta chains from one sample in a study of blood T cell repertoires in COVID-19. The table came from immunoSEQ multiplex PCR; TCRdb's copy has only in-frame clones and leaves some out. This sample has about 400,000 clones, with approximately 85% found just once. The sample taken for sequencing was PBMCs or T cells enriched from blood (not recorded which). These receptors all come from a woman aged 40-49 years with acute COVID-19. CDR3s include the opening cysteine and the closing phenylalanine or tryptophan. D genes are given only for firm matches. The size of a clone is reported for some rows only, either as once, few or many, or as a class for expanded clones.

size	V	D	J	length	DNA	CDR3
NA	TRBV6-5	TRBD2	TRBJ2-3	13	TGTGCCAGTACTAGCGGGGGGTATGCTACGCAGTATTTT	CASTSGGYATQYF
NA	TRBV3-1/TRBV3-2	TRBD1	TRBJ2-2	16	TGTGCCAGCAGCCAAAGAGGGGGCTTTAACACCGGGGAGCTGTTTTTT	CASSQRGGFNTGELFF
NA	TRBV19	TRBD2	TRBJ2-4	18	TGTGCCAGTAGTCCGGGACTAGCGGAGCTCCTAGCCAAAAACATTCAGTACTTC	CASSPGLAELLAKNIQYF
NA	TRBV12-3/TRBV12-4	NA	TRBJ1-2	13	TGTGCCAGCGGCACACGGGTCGGCTATGGCTACACCTTC	CASGTRVGYGYTF
NA	TRBV10-1	NA	TRBJ2-3	14	TGCGCCAGCAGTGAGCGACTCGGCACAGATACGCAGTATTTT	CASSERLGTDTQYF
NA	TRBV28	TRBD1	TRBJ1-2	16	TGTGCCAGCAGTTTCCAGGGACAGGGGGCGAACTATGGCTACACCTTC	CASSFQGQGANYGYTF
once	TRBV5-6	NA	TRBJ2-6	13	TGTGCCGCCACAGGGTCTGGGGCCAACGTCCTGACTTTC	CAATGSGANVLTF
NA	TRBV10-3	TRBD2	TRBJ2-3	15	TGTGCCATCGGGACTAGCGGGACCAACACAGATACGCAGTATTTT	CAIGTSGTNTDTQYF
NA	TRBV3-1/TRBV3-2	NA	TRBJ1-3	15	TGTGCCAGCATGCCCGGGGGAGGCTCTGGAAACACCATATATTTT	CASMPGGGSGNTIYF
NA	TRBV2	TRBD1	TRBJ1-2	14	TGTGCCAGCACTATGGGTGAGGGGGCGGATGGCTACACCTTC	CASTMGEGADGYTF
NA	TRBV11-2	NA	TRBJ1-5	15	TGTGCCAGCAGCTTAGGGGGCAGCGTCAATCAGCCCCAGCATTTT	CASSLGGSVNQPQHF